This T cell receptor beta chain was captured in a study of shared clonotypes between healthy human individuals. Study background: Every donor yielded three CD4 naive, three CD4 memory, two CD8 naive and one CD8 memory plate. Study-wide results and limits: Generally, estimated richness proved larger in naive subsets than it did in memory subsets.

About this clone itself: The antigen is unknown.

This CDR3 region has 16 residues. J was trimmed by 0 bases and V by 6 bases; bases with no gene match: 7. Germline V gene sequence: CDR1 SGHNT, CDR2 YENEEA. This table comes from immunoSEQ multiplex PCR, and its TCRdb copy is limited to in-frame clones, with some not included. The table lists about 2.5 million clones, less than 95% of them singletons. The sequence came from a man aged 18 to 29 in good health. Some clones in this sample may be carry-over from other donors' samples. The rearrangement links TRBV11-3 to TRBJ2-3; 9 bases agree with TRBD2. What was sequenced was naive CD4+ T cells from PBMCs. Subset described: CD45RA+ positively selected. The CDR3 DNA reads TGTGCCAGCAGTCTGACTAGCGGAGCAAGCACAGATACGCAGTATTTT. Translating it yields CASSLTSGASTDTQYF.